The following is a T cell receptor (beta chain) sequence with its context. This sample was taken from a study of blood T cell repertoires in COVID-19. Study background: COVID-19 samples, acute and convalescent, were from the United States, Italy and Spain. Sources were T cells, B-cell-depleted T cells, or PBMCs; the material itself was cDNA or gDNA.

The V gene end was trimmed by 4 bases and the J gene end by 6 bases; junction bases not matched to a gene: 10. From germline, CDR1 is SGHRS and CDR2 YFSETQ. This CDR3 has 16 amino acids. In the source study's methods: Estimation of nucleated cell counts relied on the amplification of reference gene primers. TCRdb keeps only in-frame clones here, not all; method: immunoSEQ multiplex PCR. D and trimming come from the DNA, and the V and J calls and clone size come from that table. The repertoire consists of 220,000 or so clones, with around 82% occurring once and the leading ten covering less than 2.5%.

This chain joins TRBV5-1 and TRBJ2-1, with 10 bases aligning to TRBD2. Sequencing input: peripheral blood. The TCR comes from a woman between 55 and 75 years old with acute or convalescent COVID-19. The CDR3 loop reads CASSPRSGGAVNEQFF. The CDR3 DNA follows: TGCGCCAGCAGCCCGAGAAGCGGGGGGGCAGTCAATGAGCAGTTCTTC.